This entry lists 2 T cell receptor beta chains sequenced from one sample in a study of blood T cells in healthy people across ages. It was with a sample-barcoded 5' primer and a J-beta primer mix that a second PCR of roughly 6 to 11 cycles was run. From the 5' RACE reads, TCRdb called clonotypes with MiXCR, one entry per CDR3 protein. The profile shows 1.5 million to 2 million distinct CDR3 sequences, roughly two fifths of them singletons. Sequencing used blood. Every receptor here comes from a human donor in good health.

The chain combines TRBV7-2 with TRBJ1-1; D possibly corresponds to TRBD1 (5 bases). The CDR3 extends over 16 amino acids. Germline V CDR1 and CDR2: SGHTA, FQGNSA. The V end was cut by 1 base, the J end by 0 bases, with 12 bases between. The CDR3: CASSLGAGQMNTEAFF. DNA for the CDR3: TGTGCCAGCAGCTTAGGGGCAGGGCAAATGAACACTGAAGCTTTCTTT.

This clonotype came up a few times. The chain joins TRBV29-1 to TRBJ1-2, with 7 bases identical to TRBD1. The J segment lost 3 bases and the V segment lost 6 bases, leaving 7 bases of the junction unmatched. Germline CDR1 SQVTM, CDR2 ANQGSEA. This CDR3 comprises 13 residues. The CDR3 protein is CSVRRQGHYGYTF. CDR3 nucleotide sequence: TGCAGCGTGCGCCGACAGGGACACTATGGCTACACCTTC.